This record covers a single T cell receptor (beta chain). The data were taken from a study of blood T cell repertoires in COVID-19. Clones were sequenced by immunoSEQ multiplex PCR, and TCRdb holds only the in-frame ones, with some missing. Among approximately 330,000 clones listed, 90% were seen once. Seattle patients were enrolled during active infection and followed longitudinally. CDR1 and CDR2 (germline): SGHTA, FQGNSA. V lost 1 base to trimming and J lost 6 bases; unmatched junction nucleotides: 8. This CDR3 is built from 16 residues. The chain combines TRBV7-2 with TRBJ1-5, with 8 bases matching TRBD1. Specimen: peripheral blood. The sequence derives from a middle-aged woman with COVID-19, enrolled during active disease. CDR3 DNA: TGTGCCAGCAGCTTAGGCGGGCTTACAGGGGGTCAGCCCCAGCATTTT. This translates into CASSLGGLTGGQPQHF.